The sequence of this T cell receptor (beta chain) was determined in a study of somatic mutations in cytotoxic T cells in rheumatoid arthritis. The V gene lost 0 bases and the J gene lost 3 bases, with 14 bases spanning the gap. Per the germline V gene, CDR1 is SQVTM and CDR2 is ANQGSEA. CDR3 size: 15 residues. Sequenced by immunoSEQ multiplex PCR; TCRdb stores in-frame clones only, minus some. The sample has 5,500 or so clones; about 72% are singletons. The sequence was collected from an adult with rheumatoid arthritis. Sequences were obtained from CD8+ T cells sorted from blood. The chain links TRBV29-1 to TRBJ1-2; D possibly corresponds to TRBD1 (5 bases). The CDR3 region is CSVEERPGMDYGYTF. Written as DNA, the CDR3 is TGCAGCGTTGAAGAGCGGCCAGGGATGGACTATGGCTACACCTTC.